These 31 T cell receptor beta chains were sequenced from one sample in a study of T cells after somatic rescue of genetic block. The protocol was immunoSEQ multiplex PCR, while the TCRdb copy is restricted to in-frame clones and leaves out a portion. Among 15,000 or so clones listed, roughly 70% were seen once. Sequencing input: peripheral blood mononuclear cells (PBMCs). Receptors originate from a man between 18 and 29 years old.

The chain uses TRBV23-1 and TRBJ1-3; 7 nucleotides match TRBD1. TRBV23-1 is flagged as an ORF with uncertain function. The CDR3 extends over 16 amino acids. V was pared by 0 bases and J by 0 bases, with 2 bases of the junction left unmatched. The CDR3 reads CASSQSTGNSGNTIYF. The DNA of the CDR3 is TGCGCCAGCAGTCAATCGACAGGGAACTCTGGAAACACCATATATTTT.

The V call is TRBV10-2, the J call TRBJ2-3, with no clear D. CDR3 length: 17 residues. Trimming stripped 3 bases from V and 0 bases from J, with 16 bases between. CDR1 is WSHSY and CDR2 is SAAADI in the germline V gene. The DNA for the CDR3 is TGCGCCAGCAGTGAACTCACGTCCAGGCCTAGCACAGATACGCAGTATTTT. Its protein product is CASSELTSRPSTDTQYF.

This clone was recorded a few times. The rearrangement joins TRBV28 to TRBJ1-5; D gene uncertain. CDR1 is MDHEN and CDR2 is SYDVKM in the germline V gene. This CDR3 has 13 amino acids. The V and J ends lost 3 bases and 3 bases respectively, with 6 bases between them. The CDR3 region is CASSLVLNQPQHF. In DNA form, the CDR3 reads TGTGCCAGCAGTTTGGTCCTCAATCAGCCCCAGCATTTT.

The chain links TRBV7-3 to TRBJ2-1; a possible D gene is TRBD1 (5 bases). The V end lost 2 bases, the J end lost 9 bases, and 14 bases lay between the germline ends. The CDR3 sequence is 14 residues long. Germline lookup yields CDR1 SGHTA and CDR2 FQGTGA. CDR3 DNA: TGTGCCAGCAGCTTAGACCAGTCTACAGGTGAGCAGTTCTTC. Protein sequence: CASSLDQSTGEQFF. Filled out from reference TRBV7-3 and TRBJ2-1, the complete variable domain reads GAGVSQTPSNKVTEKGKYVELRCDPISGHTALYWYRQSLGQGPEFLIYFQGTGAADDSGLPNDRFFAVRPEGSVSTLKIQRTERGDSAVYLCASSLDQSTGEQFFGPGTRLTVL.

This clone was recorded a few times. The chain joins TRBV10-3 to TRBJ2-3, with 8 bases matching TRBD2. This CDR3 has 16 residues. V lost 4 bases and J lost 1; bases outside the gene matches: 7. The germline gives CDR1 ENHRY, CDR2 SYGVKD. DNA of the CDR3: TGTGCCATCAGTGGGACTAGCCAAATGGGCACAGATACGCAGTATTTT. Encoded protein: CAISGTSQMGTDTQYF.

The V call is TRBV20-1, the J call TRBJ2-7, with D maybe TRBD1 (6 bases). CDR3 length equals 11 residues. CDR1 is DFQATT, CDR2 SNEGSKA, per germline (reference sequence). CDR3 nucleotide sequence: TGCAGGGGGTCAGGGGACTACGAGCAGTACTTC. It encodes CRGSGDYEQYF.

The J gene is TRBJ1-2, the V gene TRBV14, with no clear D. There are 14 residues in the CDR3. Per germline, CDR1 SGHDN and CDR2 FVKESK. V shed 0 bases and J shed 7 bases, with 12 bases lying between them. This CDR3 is CASSQENRVGGYTF. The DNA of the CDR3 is TGTGCCAGCAGCCAAGAAAATCGAGTTGGTGGCTACACCTTC.

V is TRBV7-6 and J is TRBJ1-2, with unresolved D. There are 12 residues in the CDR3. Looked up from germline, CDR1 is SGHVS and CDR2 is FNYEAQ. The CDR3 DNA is TGTGGTGACCAGTCGGGTAACTATGGCTACACCTTC. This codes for CGDQSGNYGYTF.

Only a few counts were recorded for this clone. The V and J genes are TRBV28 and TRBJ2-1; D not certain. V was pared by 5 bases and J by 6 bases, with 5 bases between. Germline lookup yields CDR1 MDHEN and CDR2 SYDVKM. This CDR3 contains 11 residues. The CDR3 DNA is TGTGCCAGCAGTACGACCAATGAGCAGTTCTTC. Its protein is CASSTTNEQFF.

The CDR3 loop is CASSPTHYEQYF. The CDR3, as DNA: TGTGCCAGCAGCCCGACTCACTACGAGCAGTACTTC. The gene calls are TRBV6-6 and TRBJ2-7; D is uncertain. Germline CDR1 MNHNY, CDR2 SVGAGI (reference sequence). The V gene lost 6 bases and the J gene lost 3 bases, with 9 bases spanning the gap. The CDR3 is 12 amino acids.

The CDR3 reads CASSFTLGHGNEKLFF. The CDR3 bases are TGTGCCAGCAGCTTCACCCTCGGACACGGAAATGAAAAACTGTTTTTT. The chain employs TRBV11-2 and TRBJ1-4, with D perhaps matching TRBD1 (5 bases). Trimming took off 3 bases at V and 5 bases at J, with 16 bases between the two ends. Germline V CDR1 and CDR2: SGHAT, FQNNGV. The length of the CDR3 is 16 residues.

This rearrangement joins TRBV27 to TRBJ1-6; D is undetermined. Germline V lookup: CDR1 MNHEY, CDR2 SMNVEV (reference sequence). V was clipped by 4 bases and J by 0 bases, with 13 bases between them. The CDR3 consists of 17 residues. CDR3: CASSSLRPSSYNSPLHF. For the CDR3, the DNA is TGTGCCAGCAGTTCGCTGAGGCCGAGCTCCTATAATTCACCCCTCCACTTT.

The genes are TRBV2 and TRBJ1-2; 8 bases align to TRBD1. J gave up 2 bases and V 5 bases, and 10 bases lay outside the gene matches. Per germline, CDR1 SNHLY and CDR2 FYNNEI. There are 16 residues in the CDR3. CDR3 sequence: CASSWSTGGINYGYTF. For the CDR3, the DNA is TGTGCCAGCAGTTGGTCCACAGGGGGAATAAACTATGGCTACACCTTC.

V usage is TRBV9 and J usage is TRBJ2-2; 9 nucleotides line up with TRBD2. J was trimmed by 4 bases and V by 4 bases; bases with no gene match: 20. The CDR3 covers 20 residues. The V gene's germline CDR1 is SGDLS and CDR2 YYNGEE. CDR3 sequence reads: CASSLLPPFLTSGGTGELFF. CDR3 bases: TGTGCCAGCAGCCTCCTTCCCCCTTTTTTGACTAGCGGTGGCACCGGGGAGCTGTTTTTT. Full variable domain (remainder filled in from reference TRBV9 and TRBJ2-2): DSGVTQTPKHLITATGQRVTLRCSPRSGDLSVYWYQQSLDQGLQFLIQYYNGEERAKGNILERFSAQQFPDLHSELNLSSLELGDSALYFCASSLLPPFLTSGGTGELFFGEGSRLTVL.

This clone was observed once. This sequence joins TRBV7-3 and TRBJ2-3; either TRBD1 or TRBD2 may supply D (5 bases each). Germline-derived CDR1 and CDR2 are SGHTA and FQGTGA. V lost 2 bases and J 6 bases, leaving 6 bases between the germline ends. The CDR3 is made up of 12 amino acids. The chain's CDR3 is CASSLWGDTQYF. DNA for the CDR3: TGTGCCAGCAGCTTATGGGGGGATACGCAGTATTTT.

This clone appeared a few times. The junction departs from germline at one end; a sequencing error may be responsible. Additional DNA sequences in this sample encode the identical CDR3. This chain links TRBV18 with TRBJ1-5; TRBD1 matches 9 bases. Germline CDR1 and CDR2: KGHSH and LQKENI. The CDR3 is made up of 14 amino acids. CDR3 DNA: TGTGCCAGCTCCCCACAGGGGGCCAATCAGCCCCAGCATTTT. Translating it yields CASSPQGANQPQHF.

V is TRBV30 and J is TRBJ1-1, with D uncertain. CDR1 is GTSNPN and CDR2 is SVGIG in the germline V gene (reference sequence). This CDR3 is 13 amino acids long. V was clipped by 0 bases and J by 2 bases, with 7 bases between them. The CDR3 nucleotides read TGTGCCTGGAGTGTACGACGCAACACTGAAGCTTTCTTT. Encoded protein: CAWSVRRNTEAFF.

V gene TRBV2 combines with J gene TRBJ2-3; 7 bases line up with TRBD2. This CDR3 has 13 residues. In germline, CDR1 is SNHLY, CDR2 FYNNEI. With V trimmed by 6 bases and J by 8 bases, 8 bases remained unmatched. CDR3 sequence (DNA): TGTGCCAGCAGCCTTAATAGCGGGCCTACGCAGTATTTT. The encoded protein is CASSLNSGPTQYF.

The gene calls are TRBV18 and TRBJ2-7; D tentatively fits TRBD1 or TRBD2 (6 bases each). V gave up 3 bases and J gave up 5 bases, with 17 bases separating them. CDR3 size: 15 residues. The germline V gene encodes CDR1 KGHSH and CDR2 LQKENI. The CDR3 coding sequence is TGTGCCAGCTCACCCGCCGGTAGGGGGGCGCACGAGCAGTACTTC. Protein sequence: CASSPAGRGAHEQYF.

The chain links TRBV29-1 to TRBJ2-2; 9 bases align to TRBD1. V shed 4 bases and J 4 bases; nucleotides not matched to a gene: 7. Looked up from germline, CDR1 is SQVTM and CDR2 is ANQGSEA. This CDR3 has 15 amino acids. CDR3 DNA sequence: TGCAGCGTTGGGGGGGACAGGGTTGGCACCGGGGAGCTGTTTTTT. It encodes CSVGGDRVGTGELFF.

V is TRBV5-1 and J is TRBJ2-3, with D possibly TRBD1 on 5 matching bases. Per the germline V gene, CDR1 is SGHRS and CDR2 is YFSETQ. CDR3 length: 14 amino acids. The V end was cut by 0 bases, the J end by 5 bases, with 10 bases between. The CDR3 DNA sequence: TGCGCCAGCAGCTTGGATCTAAGGGGAGATACGCAGTATTTT. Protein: CASSLDLRGDTQYF. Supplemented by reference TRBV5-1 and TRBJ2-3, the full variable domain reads KAGVTQTPRYLIKTRGQQVTLSCSPISGHRSVSWYQQTPGQGLQFLFEYFSETQRNKGNFPGRFSGRQFSNSRSEMNVSTLELGDSALYLCASSLDLRGDTQYFGPGTRLTVL.

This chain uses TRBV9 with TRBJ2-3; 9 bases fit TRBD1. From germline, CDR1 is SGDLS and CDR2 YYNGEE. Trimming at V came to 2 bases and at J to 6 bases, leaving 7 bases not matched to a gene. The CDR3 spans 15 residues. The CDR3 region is CASSVIPGQGDTQYF. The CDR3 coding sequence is TGTGCCAGCAGCGTCATCCCGGGACAGGGTGATACGCAGTATTTT.

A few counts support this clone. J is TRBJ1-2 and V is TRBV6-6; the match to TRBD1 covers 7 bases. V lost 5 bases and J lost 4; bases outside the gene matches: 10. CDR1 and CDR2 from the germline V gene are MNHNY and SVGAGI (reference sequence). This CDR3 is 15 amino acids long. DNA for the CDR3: TGTGCCAGCAGTCCCATGGGGACAGACTTCTATGGCTACACCTTC. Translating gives CASSPMGTDFYGYTF.

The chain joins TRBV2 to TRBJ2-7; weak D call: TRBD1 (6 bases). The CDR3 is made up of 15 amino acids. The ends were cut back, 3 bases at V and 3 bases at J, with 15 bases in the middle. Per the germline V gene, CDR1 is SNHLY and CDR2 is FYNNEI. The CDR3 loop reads CASSDMGARDYEQYF. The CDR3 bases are TGTGCCAGCAGTGATATGGGGGCCCGGGACTACGAGCAGTACTTC.

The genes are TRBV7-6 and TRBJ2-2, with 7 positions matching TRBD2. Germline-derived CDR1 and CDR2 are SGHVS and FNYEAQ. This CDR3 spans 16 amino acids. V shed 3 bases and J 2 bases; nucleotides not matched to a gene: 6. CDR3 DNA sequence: TGTGCCAGCAGCTTGGGCGGGAGTCCTAACACCGGGGAGCTGTTTTTT. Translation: CASSLGGSPNTGELFF.

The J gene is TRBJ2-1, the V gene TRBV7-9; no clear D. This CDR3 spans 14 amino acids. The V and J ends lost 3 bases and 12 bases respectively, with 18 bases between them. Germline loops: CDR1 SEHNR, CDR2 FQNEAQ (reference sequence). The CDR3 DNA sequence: TGTGCCAGCAGCTTGGGCTCTGGGTCCTTAGGGCAGTTCTTC. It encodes CASSLGSGSLGQFF.

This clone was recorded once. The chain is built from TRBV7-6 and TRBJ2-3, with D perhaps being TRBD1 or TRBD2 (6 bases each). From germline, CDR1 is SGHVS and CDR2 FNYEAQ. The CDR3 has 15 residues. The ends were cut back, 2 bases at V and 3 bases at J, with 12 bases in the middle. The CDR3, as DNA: TGTGCCAGCAGCTTAAGGGGGGCCGGAACAGATACGCAGTATTTT. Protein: CASSLRGAGTDTQYF. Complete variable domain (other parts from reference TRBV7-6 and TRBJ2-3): GAGVSQSPRYKVTKRGQDVALRCDPISGHVSLYWYRQALGQGPEFLTYFNYEAQQDKSGLPNDRFSAERPEGSISTLTIQRTEQRDSAMYRCASSLRGAGTDTQYFGPGTRLTVL.

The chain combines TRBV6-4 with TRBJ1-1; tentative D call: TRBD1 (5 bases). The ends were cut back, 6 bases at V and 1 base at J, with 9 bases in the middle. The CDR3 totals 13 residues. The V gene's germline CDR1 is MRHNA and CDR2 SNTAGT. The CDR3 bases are TGTGCCAGCAGCTGGGGCCCGAACACTGAAGCTTTCTTT. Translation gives CASSWGPNTEAFF.

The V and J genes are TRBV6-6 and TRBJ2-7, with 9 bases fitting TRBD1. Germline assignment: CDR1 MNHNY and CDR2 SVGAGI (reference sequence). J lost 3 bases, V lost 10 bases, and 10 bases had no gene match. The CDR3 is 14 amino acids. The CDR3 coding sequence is TGTGCCATCAGGCCGGGACAGGGAGGCTACGAGCAGTACTTC. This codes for CAIRPGQGGYEQYF.

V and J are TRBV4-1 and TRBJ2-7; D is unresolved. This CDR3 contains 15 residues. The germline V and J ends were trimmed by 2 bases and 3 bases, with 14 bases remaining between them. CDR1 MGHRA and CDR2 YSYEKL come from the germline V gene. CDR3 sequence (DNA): TGCGCCAGCAGCCAAAACGGGCTTCAGGTCTACGAGCAGTACTTC. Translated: CASSQNGLQVYEQYF.

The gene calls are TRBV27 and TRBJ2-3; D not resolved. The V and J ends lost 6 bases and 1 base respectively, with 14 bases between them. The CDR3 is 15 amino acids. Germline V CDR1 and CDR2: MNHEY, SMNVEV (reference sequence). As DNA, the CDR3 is TGTGCCAGCAGAACCCGAAGGCGAGGCACAGATACGCAGTATTTT. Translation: CASRTRRRGTDTQYF.